This TCR beta chain was profiled in a study of PD-1 blockade in classical Hodgkin lymphoma. The overall study: Every 2 weeks, patients had 3 mg/kg nivolumab intravenously.

The V and J ends lost 0 bases and 8 bases respectively, with 7 bases between them. This CDR3 region has 12 residues. Germline V gene sequence: CDR1 GTSNPN, CDR2 SVGIG (reference sequence). Generated by immunoSEQ multiplex PCR, the TCRdb table keeps only in-frame clones and is missing some. The sample carries fewer than 20,000 clones, 84% recorded once. Every patient relapsed after autologous stem cell transplantation, and brentuximab vedotin exposure varied. The rearrangement joins TRBV30 to TRBJ1-4; D ambiguous. The specimen comprised peripheral blood mononuclear cells (PBMCs), sampled at baseline. This sequence originates from a human donor with classical Hodgkin lymphoma. CDR3 in amino acids: CAWSVIGEKLFF. The CDR3, as DNA: TGTGCCTGGAGTGTTATCGGAGAAAAACTGTTTTTT.